The sequence of this T cell receptor (beta chain) was determined in a study of siplizumab effects on memory and regulatory T cells. The CDR3 has 13 amino acids. Per the germline V gene, CDR1 is SEHNR and CDR2 is FQNEAQ (reference sequence). V trimming: 3 bases; J trimming: 2 bases; junction bases outside the gene matches: 1. General study findings and limits: Memory cells seemed less diverse than naive T cells, which also seemed major contributors to the alloresponse. In siplizumab conditions, mappable alloreactive CD4+ clones averaged 68.8% Treg-derived, against 26.9% in controls. For siplizumab cultures, the suppressive function of their proliferating Tregs was not confirmed.

As regards this clone: What it binds is not known.

Per individual sample, 95,000 to 100,000 TCR templates were assayed. Clones were sequenced by immunoSEQ multiplex PCR, and TCRdb holds only the in-frame ones, with some missing. The sample has roughly 60,000 clones, approximately 93% seen once. The TCR originated in a human donor in good health. This chain links TRBV7-9 with TRBJ2-7, with 7 bases that match TRBD2. The sequenced sample was CD8+ T cells sorted from blood. As DNA, the CDR3 is TGTGCCAGCAGCTTGGGGAGGGCCTACGAGCAGTACTTC. Its protein is CASSLGRAYEQYF.